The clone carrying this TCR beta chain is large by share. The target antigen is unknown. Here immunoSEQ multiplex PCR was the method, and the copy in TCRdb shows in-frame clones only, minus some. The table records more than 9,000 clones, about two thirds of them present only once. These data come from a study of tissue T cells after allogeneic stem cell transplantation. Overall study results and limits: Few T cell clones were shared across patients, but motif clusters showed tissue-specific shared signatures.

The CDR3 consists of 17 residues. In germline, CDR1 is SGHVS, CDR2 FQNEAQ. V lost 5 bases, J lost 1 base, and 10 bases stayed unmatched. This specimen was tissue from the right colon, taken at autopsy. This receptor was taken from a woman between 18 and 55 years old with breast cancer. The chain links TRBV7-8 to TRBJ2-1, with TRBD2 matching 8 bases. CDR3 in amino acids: CASSIRFSGASYNEQFF. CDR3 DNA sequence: TGTGCCAGCAGCATACGATTTAGCGGGGCTTCCTACAATGAGCAGTTCTTC. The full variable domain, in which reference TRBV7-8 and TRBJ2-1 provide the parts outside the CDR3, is GAGVSQSPRYKVAKRGQDVALRCDPISGHVSLFWYQQALGQGPEFLTYFQNEAQLDKSGLPSDRFFAERPEGSVSTLKIQRTQQEDSAVYLCASSIRFSGASYNEQFFGPGTRLTVL.